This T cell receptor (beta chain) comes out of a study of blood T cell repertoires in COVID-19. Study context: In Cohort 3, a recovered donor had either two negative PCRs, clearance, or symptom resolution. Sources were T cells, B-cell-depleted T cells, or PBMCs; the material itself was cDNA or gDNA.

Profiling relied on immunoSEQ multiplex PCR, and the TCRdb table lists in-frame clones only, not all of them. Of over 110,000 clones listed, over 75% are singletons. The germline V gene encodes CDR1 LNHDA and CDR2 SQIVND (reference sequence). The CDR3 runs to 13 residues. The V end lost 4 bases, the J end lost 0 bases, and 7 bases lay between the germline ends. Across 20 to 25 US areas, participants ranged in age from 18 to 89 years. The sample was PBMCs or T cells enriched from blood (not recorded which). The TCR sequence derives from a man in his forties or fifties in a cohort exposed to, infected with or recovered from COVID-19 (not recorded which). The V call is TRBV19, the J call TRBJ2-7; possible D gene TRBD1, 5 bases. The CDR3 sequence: CASSRTSSYEQYF. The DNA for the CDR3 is TGTGCCAGTAGTAGGACAAGCTCCTACGAGCAGTACTTC.